The 22 T cell receptor beta chains reported below all come from one sample, sequenced in a study of cytomegalovirus exposure and HLA in healthy donors. Vbeta (60) and Jbeta (13) primers were used in the PCR. Profiled with immunoSEQ multiplex PCR; TCRdb holds only in-frame clones, not every one. The sample carries 130,000 to 150,000 clones, 73% recorded once. Sequenced sample: PBMCs. The origin of the receptors is a human donor in good health.

The CDR3 DNA is TGTGCCAGCAGCTTATGGGGCACCGTAGAAAAACTGTTTTTT. Amino acid sequence: CASSLWGTVEKLFF. V gene TRBV11-2 combines with J gene TRBJ1-4, with D tentatively TRBD1 (5 bases). Between the trimmed V and J ends, which lost 2 bases and 8 bases, there was a span of 12 bases. This CDR3 is 14 amino acids long. Germline V gene sequence: CDR1 SGHAT, CDR2 FQNNGV. The full variable domain, in which reference TRBV11-2 and TRBJ1-4 provide the parts outside the CDR3, is EAGVAQSPRYKIIEKRQSVAFWCNPISGHATLYWYQQILGQGPKLLIQFQNNGVVDDSQLPKDRFSAERLKGVDSTLKIQPAKLEDSAVYLCASSLWGTVEKLFFGSGTQLSVL.

The chain joins TRBV30 to TRBJ1-1, with 8 nucleotides matching TRBD1. The germline CDR1 and CDR2 sequences are GTSNPN and SVGIG (reference sequence). J gave up 5 bases and V 5 bases, and 4 bases lay outside the gene matches. CDR3 length: 12 residues. Here the CDR3 reads CAWDRGGTEAFF. DNA of the CDR3: TGTGCCTGGGACAGGGGTGGGACTGAAGCTTTCTTT.

The V and J genes are TRBV7-2 and TRBJ2-2, with D possibly TRBD1 on 6 matching bases. Germline V gene lookup returns CDR1 SGHTA and CDR2 FQGNSA. Deletions cut 1 base from V and 7 bases from J, with 13 bases between. This CDR3 contains 15 residues. CDR3 bases: TGTGCCAGCAGCTTAGTCTCAGGGGCGGGCGGGGAGCTGTTTTTT. Translating gives CASSLVSGAGGELFF.

The rearrangement joins TRBV7-9 to TRBJ2-5; D possibly corresponds to TRBD2 (6 bases). Germline V CDR1 and CDR2: SEHNR, FQNEAQ (reference sequence). The CDR3 runs to 16 residues. Trimming removed 1 base at V and 5 bases at J, with 17 bases between. CDR3 nucleotides: TGTGCCAGCAGCTTAGAGGTCACTAGCTTTAGGGAGACCCAGTACTTC. It is translated as CASSLEVTSFRETQYF. Variable domain in full (rest from reference TRBV7-9 and TRBJ2-5): DTGVSQNPRHKITKRGQNVTFRCDPISEHNRLYWYRQTLGQGPEFLTYFQNEAQLEKSRLLSDRFSAERPKGSFSTLEIQRTEQGDSAMYLCASSLEVTSFRETQYFGPGTRLLVL.

CDR3 DNA sequence: TGTGCCAGCAGTACCCCGGGGGTCGCTGGCTACACCTTC. This gives the protein CASSTPGVAGYTF. The chain is built from TRBV6-5 and TRBJ1-2; weak D call: TRBD1 (5 bases). V gave up 5 bases and J gave up 7 bases, with 14 bases separating them. The CDR3 has 13 residues. The germline V gene encodes CDR1 MNHEY and CDR2 SVGAGI.

The chain recombines TRBV19 with TRBJ1-1; D is unresolved. CDR3 size: 13 residues. The ends were cut back, 3 bases at V and 4 bases at J, with 9 bases in the middle. CDR1 LNHDA and CDR2 SQIVND come from the germline V gene (reference sequence). The CDR3 region is CASSIVRFTEAFF. CDR3 nucleotide sequence: TGTGCCAGTAGTATTGTGAGGTTCACTGAAGCTTTCTTT.

This rearrangement joins TRBV5-6 to TRBJ2-5; D gene uncertain. The end of the DNA aligns better with TRBJ2-7, so the J call may be wrong. Germline V gene data show CDR1 as SGHDT and CDR2 as YYEEEE. The CDR3 consists of 12 residues. DNA for the CDR3: TGTGCCAGCAGCTTCCAGGTCTACGAGCAGTACTTC. This gives the protein CASSFQVYEQYF.

The J gene is TRBJ2-3, the V gene TRBV10-3; 7 bases fit TRBD1. This CDR3 spans 13 amino acids. Looked up from germline, CDR1 is ENHRY and CDR2 is SYGVKD. The V gene end was trimmed by 10 bases and the J gene end by 2 bases; junction bases not matched to a gene: 6. The CDR3 here is CATQGVHTDTQYF. In nucleotides, the CDR3 is TGTGCCACCCAGGGGGTACACACAGATACGCAGTATTTT.

The chain has TRBV7-9 and TRBJ2-3; 7 bases are shared with TRBD1. Germline trimming cut 4 bases from V and 2 bases from J; bases unmatched to any gene: 15. This CDR3 comprises 18 residues. Germline lookup yields CDR1 SEHNR and CDR2 FQNEAQ (reference sequence). The DNA of the CDR3 is TGTGCCAGCAGCTGGCCACAACAGGGGAGTTCCTCCACAGATACGCAGTATTTT. Translated: CASSWPQQGSSSTDTQYF.

The chain combines TRBV19 with TRBJ2-2, with TRBD2 matching 8 bases. CDR1 is LNHDA and CDR2 is SQIVND in the germline V gene (reference sequence). V lost 3 bases to trimming and J lost 4 bases; unmatched junction nucleotides: 7. There are 16 residues in the CDR3. CDR3 loop: CASSIQAGVGTGELFF. DNA for the CDR3: TGTGCCAGTAGTATCCAAGCGGGAGTGGGCACCGGGGAGCTGTTTTTT.

The gene calls are TRBV21-1 and TRBJ2-7; the D call of TRBD1 is as the table states it, not checked on the DNA. TRBV21-1 is annotated as a pseudogene. The CDR3 totals 15 residues. DNA for the CDR3: TGTGCCAGCAGCAAAGCCGGGACAGGGATTGTCGAGCAGTACTTC. Residues: CASSKAGTGIVEQYF.

This clone came up a few times. The chain links TRBV28 to TRBJ2-3; 11 nucleotides match TRBD2. CDR3 length: 16 amino acids. The germline gives CDR1 MDHEN, CDR2 SYDVKM. V dropped 6 bases and J dropped 6; count of bases not matched to a gene: 11. This chain's CDR3 is CASSPLLAGGIDTQYF. DNA for the CDR3: TGTGCCAGCAGCCCACTTCTAGCGGGGGGAATTGATACGCAGTATTTT.

This chain connects TRBV5-4 to TRBJ2-5; possibly TRBD1 for D (6 bases). CDR1 and CDR2 from the germline V gene are SGHNT and YYREEE (reference sequence). CDR3 length: 12 amino acids. Between the trimmed V and J ends, which lost 4 bases and 10 bases, there was a span of 14 bases. The CDR3 sequence: CASSGTQGSQYF. CDR3 sequence (DNA): TGTGCCAGCAGCGGAACACAGGGCAGCCAGTACTTC.

The V call is TRBV30, the J call TRBJ1-1; perhaps TRBD1 as D (6 bases). This CDR3 has 12 residues. Germline loops: CDR1 GTSNPN, CDR2 SVGIG (reference sequence). V was shortened by 2 bases and J by 6 bases, with 10 bases between the two germline ends. CDR3 residues: CAWSFGTPEAFF. Here the CDR3 DNA reads TGTGCCTGGAGTTTTGGGACACCTGAAGCTTTCTTT.

The chain joins TRBV19 to TRBJ1-5; TRBD1 agrees at 7 bases. The CDR3 is 13 residues long. Germline V CDR1 and CDR2: LNHDA, SQIVND (reference sequence). The V segment lost 8 bases and the J segment 4 bases; nucleotides outside the gene matches: 5. CDR3 protein: CASSGQINQPQHF. The DNA for the CDR3 is TGTGCCAGTTCGGGACAGATTAATCAGCCCCAGCATTTT.

This clone occurred a few times. The genes are TRBV7-3 and TRBJ2-7; 8 bases align to TRBD2. CDR3 length: 15 amino acids. CDR1 and CDR2 (germline): SGHTA, FQGTGA. Losses at the gene ends were 5 bases for V and 2 bases for J; bases not matched to a gene: 8. This chain's CDR3 is CASSPDGGATYEQYF. CDR3 coding DNA: TGTGCCAGCAGCCCAGACGGGGGGGCCACCTACGAGCAGTACTTC.

The chain is built from TRBV28 and TRBJ1-1; 9 bases fit TRBD1. The CDR3 is 13 residues long. The V segment lost 6 bases and the J segment 6 bases; nucleotides outside the gene matches: 5. The germline gives CDR1 MDHEN, CDR2 SYDVKM. This CDR3 reads CASSPWDRAEAFF. The DNA for the CDR3 is TGTGCCAGCAGCCCCTGGGACAGGGCTGAAGCTTTCTTT.

J is TRBJ2-7 and V is TRBV30, with a possible D match to TRBD1 (7 bases). Germline V gene lookup returns CDR1 GTSNPN and CDR2 SVGIG (reference sequence). The CDR3 covers 12 residues. The V end was cut by 3 bases, the J end by 6 bases, with 12 bases between. This chain's CDR3 is CAWSPGGGEQYF. CDR3 in DNA: TGTGCCTGGAGCCCAGGGGGAGGCGAGCAGTACTTC.

The table lists this clone with many counts. This rearrangement joins TRBV2 to TRBJ2-7, with D perhaps matching TRBD1 (5 bases). Germline assignment: CDR1 SNHLY and CDR2 FYNNEI. Trimming stripped 4 bases from V and 6 bases from J, with 7 bases between. CDR3 size: 11 residues. The CDR3 spells CASSAGSEQYF. The CDR3 DNA reads as TGTGCCAGCAGTGCAGGGTCCGAGCAGTACTTC.

In this sample, this clone turned up once. This chain joins TRBV6-5 and TRBJ2-5; TRBD1 might be the D (5 bases). The DNA matches TRBJ2-7 better at its end, which makes the J call doubtful. CDR3 length equals 16 residues. CDR1 is MNHEY, CDR2 SVGAGI, per germline. Here the CDR3 reads CASSYSVREGAYEQYF. CDR3 coding DNA: TGTGCCAGCAGTTACTCGGTCAGGGAAGGGGCCTACGAGCAGTACTTC.

This rearrangement joins TRBV2 to TRBJ1-2; 7 bases match TRBD1. The germline V gene has CDR1 SNHLY and CDR2 FYNNEI. With 6 bases clipped from V and 3 bases from J, the junction kept 10 bases outside the gene matches. This CDR3 is built from 15 residues. CDR3 bases: TGTGCCAGCAGCCCAAGGGACAGAGGGGACTATGGCTACACCTTC. It encodes CASSPRDRGDYGYTF.

The chain has TRBV19 and TRBJ2-1, with a weak D call TRBD1 (5 bases). V was pared by 3 bases and J by 4 bases, with 10 bases between. The CDR3 has 14 amino acids. The germline CDR1 and CDR2 sequences are LNHDA and SQIVND (reference sequence). The CDR3 here is CASSIKTEYNEQFF. The CDR3 region has the DNA TGTGCCAGTAGTATTAAGACAGAATACAATGAGCAGTTCTTC.